The clone carrying this T cell receptor beta chain is judged medium-sized. Its specificity is unknown. This entry is derived from a study of metastatic and nonmetastatic thyroid tumors. Whole-study results and caveats: The reported finding was significantly higher TCR beta diversity in malignant thyroid tumors relative to benign nodules, in blood and tumor.

Each patient came to thyroid surgery without any prior treatment (of any kind). TCRdb ran MiXCR on the PCR reads. The data show approximately 14,000 clones, almost 30% seen once. Trimming removed 6 bases from V and 5 bases from J, with 15 bases in between. Germline CDR1 and CDR2: MNHNS and SASEGT. This CDR3 is 14 amino acids long. The rearrangement uses TRBV6-1 and TRBJ2-3; possibly TRBD2 for D (6 bases). Specimen: blood. The source is a female donor with papillary thyroid cancer or a benign thyroid nodule (not recorded which). Some clones in this sample may be carry-over from other donors' samples. The chain's CDR3 is CASRGWGEGDTQYF. The CDR3, as DNA: TGTGCCAGCAGGGGGTGGGGGGAAGGAGATACGCAGTATTTT.